Each of the 28 T cell receptor beta chains below was sequenced from the same sample in a study of blood T cell repertoires in COVID-19. This table comes from immunoSEQ multiplex PCR, and its TCRdb copy is limited to in-frame clones, with some not included. Of around 700,000 clones in the sample, around 90% were seen once. Sequencing used peripheral blood. These receptors came from a woman between 18 and 29 years old with acute or convalescent COVID-19.

CDR3 region: CASSPGTGRNQPQHF. CDR3 nucleotide sequence: TGTGCCAGCAGTCCCGGGACAGGGCGGAATCAGCCCCAGCATTTT. The rearrangement uses TRBV6-5 and TRBJ1-5; 9 positions agree with TRBD1. This CDR3 is 15 amino acids long. Germline CDR1 and CDR2: MNHEY and SVGAGI. The trim removed 5 bases at V and 4 bases at J, leaving 6 bases unmatched.

The chain couples TRBV6-2 or TRBV6-3 to TRBJ1-1, with no clear D. Germline lookup yields CDR1 MNHEY and CDR2 SVGEGT. The CDR3 is made up of 14 amino acids. Trimming removed 1 base from V and 4 bases from J, with 10 bases in between. CDR3 sequence reads: CASSYWWEGTEAFF. DNA of the CDR3: TGTGCCAGCAGTTACTGGTGGGAGGGCACTGAAGCTTTCTTT.

The rearrangement joins TRBV9 to TRBJ1-1, with 7 positions matching TRBD1. The V gene's germline CDR1 is SGDLS and CDR2 YYNGEE. J lost 3 bases, V lost 0 bases, and 2 bases had no gene match. The CDR3 sequence is 14 residues long. The CDR3 sequence is CASSVGGTDTEAFF. For the CDR3, the DNA is TGTGCCAGCAGCGTAGGTGGGACAGACACTGAAGCTTTCTTT.

The rearrangement joins TRBV15 to TRBJ1-2, with 10 bases fitting TRBD1. Germline CDR1 LNHNV, CDR2 YYDKDF (reference sequence). With V trimmed by 3 bases and J by 9 bases, 10 bases remained unmatched. The CDR3 is 15 residues long. The CDR3 DNA reads TGTGCCACCAGCAGGGTCGGGACAGGGGTTTTTAGCTACACCTTC. Translating gives CATSRVGTGVFSYTF.

The V call is TRBV9, the J call TRBJ2-7, with 10 bases that match TRBD2. Germline CDR1 is SGDLS and CDR2 is YYNGEE. The V gene end was trimmed by 4 bases and the J gene end by 6 bases; junction bases not matched to a gene: 7. The CDR3 has 14 amino acids. This CDR3 reads CASSLAGGMGEQYF. In DNA, the CDR3 is TGTGCCAGCAGCTTAGCGGGGGGAATGGGCGAGCAGTACTTC. The entire variable domain, with the rest obtained from reference TRBV9 and TRBJ2-7, is as follows: DSGVTQTPKHLITATGQRVTLRCSPRSGDLSVYWYQQSLDQGLQFLIQYYNGEERAKGNILERFSAQQFPDLHSELNLSSLELGDSALYFCASSLAGGMGEQYFGPGTRLTVT.

The rearrangement uses TRBV6-5 and TRBJ2-1; D may be TRBD1 (6 bases). Germline CDR1 reads MNHEY; CDR2 reads SVGAGI. V lost 6 bases and J 6 bases, leaving 12 bases between the germline ends. This CDR3 comprises 13 residues. In nucleotides, the CDR3 is TGTGCCAGCAGGAAACAGGGTCCCAATGAGCAGTTCTTC. The encoded protein is CASRKQGPNEQFF.

In regard to this clone: Other nucleotide sequences in the sample specify the same CDR3. The chain links TRBV12-3 or TRBV12-4 to TRBJ1-1; D gene unclear. Trimming took 1 base from V and 6 from J, leaving 3 bases between them. This CDR3 spans 11 amino acids. In DNA, the CDR3 is TGTGCCAGCAGTTTAGGGCCTGAAGCTTTCTTT. Its protein product is CASSLGPEAFF.

This clone has only a few counts. V is TRBV3-1 (or the pseudogene TRBV3-2) and J is TRBJ1-1; D unclear. The CDR3 covers 16 residues. Trimming took off 4 bases at V and 11 bases at J, with 26 bases between the two ends. Per the germline V gene, CDR1 is LGHDT and CDR2 is YNNKEL (reference sequence). CDR3: CASSPRPKESLLGAFF. CDR3 nucleotide sequence: TGTGCCAGCAGCCCTAGGCCGAAGGAGAGCCTACTAGGTGCTTTCTTT.

The CDR3 coding sequence is TGTGCCACCAGTGATCCCAGGGGGGTGGGAGATACGCAGTATTTT. It codes for CATSDPRGVGDTQYF. This chain joins TRBV24-1 and TRBJ2-3, with a weak D call TRBD1 (7 bases). The V end was cut by 3 bases, the J end by 5 bases, with 14 bases between. The V gene's germline CDR1 is KGHDR and CDR2 SFDVKD. The CDR3 spans 15 residues.

The rearrangement joins TRBV5-1 to TRBJ2-7; 7 nucleotides align to TRBD1. The CDR3 covers 14 residues. V lost 2 bases to trimming and J lost 6 bases; unmatched junction nucleotides: 8. CDR1 and CDR2 (germline): SGHRS, YFSETQ. CDR3 nucleotide sequence: TGCGCCAGCAGCTTCAGACAGGGAGCGTCCGAGCAGTACTTC. As protein: CASSFRQGASEQYF.

The rearrangement joins TRBV27 to TRBJ2-2; 8 positions match TRBD1. CDR1 MNHEY and CDR2 SMNVEV come from the germline V gene (reference sequence). J was trimmed by 7 bases and V by 3 bases; bases with no gene match: 10. The CDR3 is made up of 16 amino acids. CDR3 sequence: CASSFYLGQAVGELFF. CDR3 sequence (DNA): TGTGCCAGCAGTTTTTATTTGGGACAGGCGGTCGGGGAGCTGTTTTTT.

The genes are TRBV7-2 and TRBJ1-2; D might be TRBD1 (5 bases). In germline, CDR1 is SGHTA, CDR2 FQGNSA. CDR3 length equals 15 residues. V dropped 0 bases and J dropped 2 bases, with 10 bases sitting between them. Here the CDR3 DNA reads TGTGCCAGCAGCTTAGCGCCCCCAGGGAACTATGGCTACACCTTC. Its protein product is CASSLAPPGNYGYTF.

The chain is built from TRBV24-1 and TRBJ2-1; 9 bases match TRBD1. In germline, CDR1 is KGHDR, CDR2 SFDVKD. V lost 4 bases to trimming and J lost 4 bases; unmatched junction nucleotides: 7. CDR3 length: 16 amino acids. In DNA form, the CDR3 reads TGTGCCACCAGTGACCCTGGACAGGGGCCTTACAATGAGCAGTTCTTC. Translation: CATSDPGQGPYNEQFF.

The rearrangement uses TRBV3-1 (or the pseudogene TRBV3-2) and TRBJ1-1; D call uncertain. CDR1 is LGHDT and CDR2 is YNNKEL in the germline V gene (reference sequence). V dropped 4 bases and J dropped 1 base, with 7 bases sitting between them. The CDR3 runs 13 residues. CDR3 in amino acids: CASSLAPNTEAFF. The DNA for the CDR3 is TGTGCCAGCAGCCTGGCCCCGAACACTGAAGCTTTCTTT.

This chain links TRBV5-1 with TRBJ2-2; possible D gene TRBD2, 5 bases. The CDR3 loop spans 15 amino acids. The V end was cut by 7 bases, the J end by 0 bases, with 13 bases between. From germline, CDR1 is SGHRS and CDR2 YFSETQ. CDR3 DNA sequence: TGCGCCAGCTGCTCACGGGGAACGAACACCGGGGAGCTGTTTTTT. Translation gives CASCSRGTNTGELFF.

The chain employs TRBV14 and TRBJ1-2; D is possibly TRBD1 (6 bases). Germline values: CDR1 SGHDN, CDR2 FVKESK. V was cut by 4 bases and J by 8 bases, with 14 bases left in between. This CDR3 has 13 residues. The CDR3 DNA sequence: TGTGCCAGCAGCCGCCCAGGGGCAGGAGGCTACACCTTC. This codes for CASSRPGAGGYTF.

V gene TRBV12-5 combines with J gene TRBJ2-7; possibly TRBD1 for D (6 bases). Germline CDR1 reads LGHNT; CDR2 reads FRNRAP. V was trimmed by 7 bases and J by 1 base, leaving 11 bases between them. The CDR3 extends over 13 amino acids. Here the CDR3 DNA reads TGTGCTAGTGTCCCGGACAGTTCCTACGAGCAGTACTTC. Translated, it gives CASVPDSSYEQYF.

This chain links TRBV19 with TRBJ1-5; 9 bases fit TRBD1. V was pared by 6 bases and J by 6 bases, with 9 bases of the junction left unmatched. The germline V gene encodes CDR1 LNHDA and CDR2 SQIVND (reference sequence). This CDR3 comprises 15 residues. The CDR3 region has the DNA TGTGCCAGTAGGCATACAGGGGGCGCAGGTCAGCCCCAGCATTTT. Amino acid sequence: CASRHTGGAGQPQHF.

The chain carries TRBV2 and TRBJ1-2; D unclear. The germline gives CDR1 SNHLY, CDR2 FYNNEI. V was shortened by 3 bases and J by 2 bases, with 7 bases between the two germline ends. The length of the CDR3 is 13 residues. CDR3 coding DNA: TGTGCCAGCAGTGAGGCGGAAAACTATGGCTACACCTTC. This gives the protein CASSEAENYGYTF.

J is TRBJ1-4 and V is TRBV20-1; 7 bases agree with TRBD1. The CDR3 consists of 14 residues. From germline, CDR1 is DFQATT and CDR2 SNEGSKA (reference sequence). The J segment lost 8 bases and the V segment lost 3 bases, leaving 9 bases of the junction unmatched. The CDR3 DNA reads TGCAGTGCTAGTACGAGGGGGCTAGGAGAAAAACTGTTTTTT. It yields the protein CSASTRGLGEKLFF.

This sequence joins TRBV19 and TRBJ2-4, with unresolved D. The CDR3 has 12 amino acids. Trimming removed 5 bases from V and 9 bases from J, with 11 bases in between. From germline, CDR1 is LNHDA and CDR2 SQIVND (reference sequence). The CDR3 coding sequence is TGTGCCAGTAGTCGACAAGAACCCATTCAGTACTTC. Translation: CASSRQEPIQYF.

The chain recombines TRBV4-1 with TRBJ1-2, with TRBD1 matching 9 bases. Germline V lookup: CDR1 MGHRA, CDR2 YSYEKL. Trimming cost V 3 bases and J 6 bases; bases outside gene matches: 17. CDR3 length: 18 residues. In DNA, the CDR3 is TGCGCCAGCAGCCACGGCTTAATGAGGACAGGGGCCCCCAATGGCTACACCTTC. Its translation is CASSHGLMRTGAPNGYTF.

The V call is TRBV7-9, the J call TRBJ1-1, with D uncertain. The CDR3 sequence is 13 residues long. Trimming left V 1 base short and J 4 bases short, with 7 bases between. Germline V gene lookup returns CDR1 SEHNR and CDR2 FQNEAQ (reference sequence). The CDR3, as DNA: TGTGCCAGCAGCTTAGGGGGAGTCACTGAAGCTTTCTTT. The encoded protein is CASSLGGVTEAFF.

The V gene is TRBV4-1, the J gene TRBJ1-2; D is uncertain. Germline values: CDR1 MGHRA, CDR2 YSYEKL. V was clipped by 2 bases and J by 7 bases, with 11 bases between them. CDR3 size: 13 residues. CDR3: CASSQSGFGGYTF. The CDR3 DNA reads TGCGCCAGCAGCCAATCAGGTTTCGGTGGCTACACCTTC.

This chain uses TRBV5-1 with TRBJ1-2, with TRBD1 identical over 8 bases. With 1 base clipped from V and 4 bases from J, the junction kept 3 bases outside the gene matches. The CDR3 contains 14 residues. Per germline, CDR1 SGHRS and CDR2 YFSETQ. The CDR3 loop is CASSLTRGLYGYTF. CDR3 nucleotides: TGCGCCAGCAGCTTGACCAGGGGGCTCTATGGCTACACCTTC.

The chain combines TRBV2 with TRBJ1-4; 8 bases are a match to TRBD1. This CDR3 region has 15 residues. Germline-derived CDR1 and CDR2 are SNHLY and FYNNEI. V shed 10 bases and J 8 bases; nucleotides not matched to a gene: 15. Here the CDR3 DNA reads TGTGCCACCCAGAAAACGACAGGGGCAAAGGAAAAACTGTTTTTT. Protein sequence: CATQKTTGAKEKLFF.

CDR3 sequence: CASSQDRQGVSMNTEAFF. The CDR3 nucleotides are TGCGCCAGCAGCCAAGATAGGCAGGGGGTTTCAATGAACACTGAAGCTTTCTTT. The chain carries TRBV4-3 and TRBJ1-1, with 7 bases fitting TRBD1. Trimming at V came to 0 bases and at J to 0 bases, leaving 10 bases not matched to a gene. The CDR3 covers 18 residues. CDR1 and CDR2 (germline): LGHNA, YSLEER.

This clone has only a few counts. The chain is built from TRBV5-1 and TRBJ1-1, with 8 bases aligning to TRBD1. The CDR3 has 16 residues. The germline V gene encodes CDR1 SGHRS and CDR2 YFSETQ. Unmatched junction bases numbered 9, after V lost 5 bases and J lost 0 bases. For the CDR3, the DNA is TGCGCCAGCAGACTCCAGACAGGGGCGATGAACACTGAAGCTTTCTTT. Translation gives CASRLQTGAMNTEAFF.